Below are 20 T cell receptor beta chains sequenced from a single sample in a study of blood T cell repertoires in COVID-19 (dated by TCRdb to about 2020). Library preparation was by the immunoSEQ multiplex PCR assay. What TCRdb holds here is the immuneACCESS table cut down to in-frame rearrangements. Part of the clones is not present; checked against another copy, under half of the missing clones reflect an unresolved V gene, and the others are unexplained. In this sample the table shows some 120,000 clones, around 86% of which occur a single time. The biggest ten clones account for 15% to 20% of the sample. Sequencing used PBMCs or T cells enriched from blood (not recorded which). Every receptor here comes from a man aged 30 to 45 who had recovered from COVID-19.

V gene TRBV5-1 combines with J gene TRBJ2-2; TRBD1 might be the D (6 bases). The V gene's germline CDR1 is SGHRS and CDR2 YFSETQ. Trimming took 3 bases from V and 0 from J, leaving 9 bases between them. This CDR3 region has 15 residues. CDR3 sequence reads: CASSSGTTNTGELFF. In DNA, the CDR3 is TGCGCCAGCAGCTCGGGGACAACGAACACCGGGGAGCTGTTTTTT. The full variable domain, in which reference TRBV5-1 and TRBJ2-2 provide the parts outside the CDR3, is KAGVTQTPRYLIKTRGQQVTLSCSPISGHRSVSWYQQTPGQGLQFLFEYFSETQRNKGNFPGRFSGRQFSNSRSEMNVSTLELGDSALYLCASSSGTTNTGELFFGEGSRLTVL.

This rearrangement joins TRBV6-5 to TRBJ1-2, with no clear D. The V and J ends lost 7 bases and 5 bases respectively, with 17 bases between them. CDR1 MNHEY and CDR2 SVGAGI come from the germline V gene. The CDR3 has 14 amino acids. The CDR3 reads CASTKTGGSYGYTF. The CDR3 nucleotides read TGTGCCAGCACAAAAACGGGAGGTTCTTATGGCTACACCTTC.

The V gene is TRBV27, the J gene TRBJ2-3; 7 nucleotides align to TRBD2. The ends lost 1 base at V and 2 bases at J; junction bases unmatched: 9. This CDR3 is built from 17 residues. Germline lookup yields CDR1 MNHEY and CDR2 SMNVEV (reference sequence). In DNA, the CDR3 is TGTGCCAGCAGTTTATATGGATACGGGGGGTCCACAGATACGCAGTATTTT. It translates to CASSLYGYGGSTDTQYF.

This chain uses TRBV5-4 with TRBJ2-6; D uncertain. The V end was cut by 3 bases, the J end by 0 bases, with 4 bases between. Germline V gene lookup returns CDR1 SGHNT and CDR2 YYREEE (reference sequence). The CDR3 is 14 residues long. CDR3 DNA sequence: TGTGCCAGCAGCTCCCGCTCTGGGGCCAACGTCCTGACTTTC. This codes for CASSSRSGANVLTF.

The sample holds one count of this clone. The rearrangement joins TRBV20-1 to TRBJ2-5; 7 nucleotides line up with TRBD1. CDR1 and CDR2 (germline): DFQATT, SNEGSKA (reference sequence). V lost 3 bases and J lost 1; bases outside the gene matches: 5. This CDR3 contains 14 residues. CDR3 sequence reads: CSASRGQAQETQYF. Here the CDR3 DNA reads TGCAGTGCTAGTAGAGGACAGGCCCAAGAGACCCAGTACTTC.

V and J are TRBV5-1 and TRBJ2-2; TRBD2 is a possible D gene (6 bases). Between the trimmed V and J ends, which lost 0 bases and 7 bases, there was a span of 10 bases. The CDR3 totals 14 residues. Germline assignment: CDR1 SGHRS and CDR2 YFSETQ. The CDR3 region has the DNA TGCGCCAGCAGCTTGGGGCAGGGAGGCGGGGAGCTGTTTTTT. It codes for CASSLGQGGGELFF.

With respect to this clone: The same CDR3 is also encoded by other DNA sequences in this sample. The CDR3 reads CASSSTGPYGYTF. In DNA form, the CDR3 reads TGTGCCAGCAGCTCTACAGGTCCCTATGGCTACACCTTC. This chain connects TRBV5-4 to TRBJ1-2, with a tentative D call TRBD1 (5 bases). With 3 bases removed from V and 4 bases from J, the gap between germline ends came to 10 bases. Germline CDR1 reads SGHNT; CDR2 reads YYREEE (reference sequence). The CDR3 consists of 13 residues.

This sequence joins TRBV5-4 and TRBJ2-7; 7 bases align to TRBD1. J lost 1 base, V lost 4 bases, and 5 bases had no gene match. This CDR3 is 14 amino acids long. The germline gives CDR1 SGHNT, CDR2 YYREEE (reference sequence). The CDR3 DNA reads TGTGCCAGCAGCCCGGGACAGAGTTCCTACGAGCAGTACTTC. This codes for CASSPGQSSYEQYF.

V usage is TRBV10-3 and J usage is TRBJ1-3, with D possibly being TRBD1 (5 bases). CDR1 is ENHRY and CDR2 is SYGVKD in the germline V gene. Deletions cut 0 bases from V and 0 bases from J, with 9 bases between. The CDR3 has 16 residues. CDR3 sequence (DNA): TGTGCCATCAGTGAGTCAAGGAGGGGCTCTGGAAACACCATATATTTT. This sequence encodes CAISESRRGSGNTIYF.

The chain links TRBV4-1 to TRBJ1-4, with no clear D. Germline assignment: CDR1 MGHRA and CDR2 YSYEKL. Trimming removed 6 bases from V and 7 bases from J, with 15 bases in between. The CDR3 is 14 residues long. The chain's CDR3 is CASRIQGGSEKLFF. The CDR3 region has the DNA TGCGCCAGCAGGATCCAAGGAGGGAGTGAAAAACTGTTTTTT.

The chain uses TRBV6-5 and TRBJ2-2; weak D call: TRBD1 (6 bases). Germline lookup yields CDR1 MNHEY and CDR2 SVGAGI. With 5 bases removed from V and 6 bases from J, the gap between germline ends came to 7 bases. This CDR3 region has 12 residues. In DNA, the CDR3 is TGTGCCAGCAGTAACAGGGCCGGGGAGCTGTTTTTT. It encodes CASSNRAGELFF.

The J gene is TRBJ1-5, the V gene TRBV5-6, with D perhaps TRBD1 (5 bases). Trimming removed 2 bases from V and 4 bases from J, with 13 bases in between. The CDR3 spans 15 residues. Germline loops: CDR1 SGHDT, CDR2 YYEEEE. The CDR3 sequence is CASSFGGTENQPQHF. The CDR3 nucleotides are TGTGCCAGCAGCTTCGGCGGGACGGAGAATCAGCCCCAGCATTTT.

The chain is built from TRBV29-1 and TRBJ2-2; D gene ambiguous. This CDR3 is 12 amino acids long. V was shortened by 4 bases and J by 1 base, with 4 bases between the two germline ends. CDR1 and CDR2 from the germline V gene are SQVTM and ANQGSEA. The CDR3 sequence is CSVGKNTGELFF. CDR3 DNA: TGCAGCGTTGGTAAGAACACCGGGGAGCTGTTTTTT.

V gene TRBV10-1 combines with J gene TRBJ2-3, with 8 positions matching TRBD1. Germline-derived CDR1 and CDR2 are WNHNN and SYGVQD (reference sequence). With V trimmed by 6 bases and J by 4 bases, 6 bases remained unmatched. The CDR3 has 14 amino acids. This CDR3 is CASSDRGWADTQYF. CDR3 nucleotides: TGCGCCAGCAGCGACAGGGGATGGGCAGATACGCAGTATTTT.

The chain carries TRBV9 and TRBJ1-1, with D uncertain. V dropped 4 bases and J dropped 4 bases, with 17 bases sitting between them. Germline V gene data show CDR1 as SGDLS and CDR2 as YYNGEE. CDR3 length equals 15 residues. CDR3 coding DNA: TGTGCCAGCAGCACCAACCTTGACACCGGCACTGAAGCTTTCTTT. This sequence encodes CASSTNLDTGTEAFF.

This clone appeared once. This chain joins TRBV9 and TRBJ2-5; D is unresolved. CDR1 and CDR2 from the germline V gene are SGDLS and YYNGEE. CDR3 length: 16 amino acids. Trimming took 0 bases from V and 0 from J, leaving 12 bases between them. The DNA for the CDR3 is TGTGCCAGCAGCGTAGGCGACACAACATACCAAGAGACCCAGTACTTC. This translates into CASSVGDTTYQETQYF.

This chain connects TRBV6-2 or TRBV6-3 to TRBJ2-7, with 9 bases aligning to TRBD2. The J segment lost 4 bases and the V segment lost 6 bases, leaving 4 bases of the junction unmatched. Germline V gene lookup returns CDR1 MNHEY and CDR2 SVGEGT. The CDR3 covers 13 residues. The CDR3 reads CASSPTSGYEQYF. The CDR3 coding sequence is TGTGCCAGCAGCCCTACTAGCGGGTACGAGCAGTACTTC.

This clone was recorded at least ten times. The gene calls are TRBV4-1 and TRBJ2-2; 8 nucleotides align to TRBD2. The CDR3 consists of 17 residues. Trimming cost V 0 bases and J 3 bases; bases outside gene matches: 6. Germline lookup yields CDR1 MGHRA and CDR2 YSYEKL. CDR3 sequence (DNA): TGCGCCAGCAGCCAAGACGAAGCGGGAGAGGACACCGGGGAGCTGTTTTTT. As protein: CASSQDEAGEDTGELFF.

The rearrangement uses TRBV10-2 and TRBJ2-5; D may be TRBD1 (6 bases). Trimming removed 5 bases at V and 2 bases at J, with 12 bases between. The CDR3 has 14 residues. Germline V lookup: CDR1 WSHSY, CDR2 SAAADI. In DNA form, the CDR3 reads TGCGCCAGCAGTACTCAGGGGTGGCAAGAGACCCAGTACTTC. It specifies CASSTQGWQETQYF.

This clone was counted between two and nine times. V is TRBV14 and J is TRBJ2-7; 12 bases are shared with TRBD2. The V and J ends lost 3 bases and 7 bases, in that order; junction bases with no gene match: 4. The CDR3 is 14 amino acids. Per the germline V gene, CDR1 is SGHDN and CDR2 is FVKESK. The CDR3 sequence is CASSQLLAGGEQYF. The CDR3, as DNA: TGTGCCAGCAGCCAGCTACTAGCGGGAGGAGAGCAGTACTTC.